One sample yielded the 24 T cell receptor beta chains listed below, sequenced in a study of blood T cell repertoires in COVID-19. The repertoire was sequenced with immunoSEQ multiplex PCR; TCRdb's copy has only in-frame clones and lacks some. The top ten hold roughly 9.2% of the sample, which has 72,000 or so clones, about 81% seen once. The sample consisted of peripheral blood. These receptors originate from a human donor in a cohort sampled during active COVID-19.

The chain employs TRBV11-3 and TRBJ2-7; a weak D match, TRBD2 (7 bases). The V gene lost 5 bases and the J gene lost 2 bases, with 19 bases spanning the gap. In germline, CDR1 is SGHNT, CDR2 YENEEA. The CDR3 extends over 16 amino acids. CDR3 region: CASSPQGRAETYEQYF. The CDR3 region has the DNA TGTGCCAGCAGCCCCCAGGGGAGGGCGGAGACCTACGAGCAGTACTTC.

The genes are TRBV5-4 and TRBJ2-5; tentative D call: TRBD1 (6 bases). The CDR3 is 16 amino acids. V was clipped by 4 bases and J by 2 bases, with 18 bases between them. Germline lookup yields CDR1 SGHNT and CDR2 YYREEE (reference sequence). The CDR3 DNA sequence: TGTGCCAGCAGCCGGGACACCCTCATCCCTCAAGAGACCCAGTACTTC. Protein sequence: CASSRDTLIPQETQYF.

V usage is TRBV28 and J usage is TRBJ1-4; 8 nucleotides align to TRBD1. Trimming cost V 5 bases and J 12 bases; bases outside gene matches: 11. CDR3 length: 14 amino acids. Germline V lookup: CDR1 MDHEN, CDR2 SYDVKM. CDR3 residues: CASSTGTGPGELFF. Here the CDR3 DNA reads TGTGCCAGCAGTACCGGGACAGGTCCGGGAGAACTGTTTTTT.

The rearrangement links TRBV6-4 to TRBJ2-2, with D possibly being TRBD1 or TRBD2 (5 bases each). Germline V gene lookup returns CDR1 MRHNA and CDR2 SNTAGT. V was clipped by 6 bases and J by 0 bases, with 14 bases between them. The CDR3 contains 16 residues. The CDR3 DNA reads TGTGCCAGCAGCGACAGACTACGCTCGAACACCGGGGAGCTGTTTTTT. Amino acid sequence: CASSDRLRSNTGELFF.

The chain carries TRBV27 and TRBJ2-7, with TRBD2 matching over 8 bases. V trimming: 0 bases; J trimming: 0 bases; junction bases outside the gene matches: 7. Looked up from germline, CDR1 is MNHEY and CDR2 is SMNVEV (reference sequence). This CDR3 is built from 17 residues. DNA for the CDR3: TGTGCCAGCAGTTTATCGCTGACTAGCGCCACCTCCTACGAGCAGTACTTC. Protein: CASSLSLTSATSYEQYF.

This clone is a singleton in its sample. The V gene is TRBV27, the J gene TRBJ2-5; TRBD1 matches at 7 bases. This CDR3 is built from 15 residues. V trimming: 7 bases; J trimming: 5 bases; junction bases outside the gene matches: 13. Germline lookup yields CDR1 MNHEY and CDR2 SMNVEV (reference sequence). CDR3 residues: CASMSDRDDVETQYF. In DNA, the CDR3 is TGTGCCAGCATGAGCGACAGGGACGACGTGGAGACCCAGTACTTC.

The chain has TRBV4-1 and TRBJ1-2; weak D call: TRBD1 (5 bases). This CDR3 spans 16 amino acids. With 0 bases removed from V and 2 bases from J, the gap between germline ends came to 13 bases. CDR1 and CDR2 from the germline V gene are MGHRA and YSYEKL. CDR3 in DNA: TGCGCCAGCAGCCAAGATCCCGCGGGGCTCAACTATGGCTACACCTTC. Protein sequence: CASSQDPAGLNYGYTF.

This sequence joins TRBV5-1 and TRBJ2-7, with D possibly matching TRBD2 (6 bases). CDR3 length: 14 amino acids. From germline, CDR1 is SGHRS and CDR2 YFSETQ. Trimming removed 5 bases at V and 1 base at J, with 13 bases between. This CDR3 is CASRPGGGSYEQYF. The CDR3 DNA reads TGCGCCAGCAGGCCCGGTGGGGGGTCCTACGAGCAGTACTTC.

This chain links TRBV7-9 with TRBJ2-5, with a tentative D call TRBD2 (5 bases). The CDR3 covers 15 residues. Germline CDR1 reads SEHNR; CDR2 reads FQNEAQ (reference sequence). Trimming took 5 bases from V and 5 from J, leaving 18 bases between them. CDR3 DNA: TGTGCCAGCAGCCATTACTCCTTCAGGAGGGAGACCCAGTACTTC. Its translation: CASSHYSFRRETQYF.

This chain connects TRBV28 to TRBJ2-7; possibly TRBD2 for D (6 bases). The germline V and J ends were trimmed by 5 bases and 4 bases, with 12 bases remaining between them. There are 13 residues in the CDR3. Germline V gene sequence: CDR1 MDHEN, CDR2 SYDVKM. The CDR3 sequence: CASSPGTPYEQYF. DNA of the CDR3: TGTGCCAGCAGTCCCGGGACTCCATACGAGCAGTACTTC.

There are many counts of this clone. One junction end disagrees with the germline gene, perhaps due to a read error. J is TRBJ1-5 and V is TRBV6-2 or TRBV6-3, with unresolved D. The CDR3 totals 12 residues. The V gene's germline CDR1 is MNHEY and CDR2 SVGEGT. The CDR3 DNA reads as TGTGCCAGCAGTTACGTGATTCAGGCCCAGCATTTT. Protein: CASSYVIQAQHF.

The rearrangement joins TRBV6-6 to TRBJ2-5; 7 bases align to TRBD2. The CDR3 sequence is 15 residues long. Germline values: CDR1 MNHNY, CDR2 SVGAGI (reference sequence). V shed 7 bases, J shed 5 bases, and the junction held 13 bases outside the gene matches. The CDR3 nucleotides read TGTGCCAGCACCCCCGGACTAGAGCGTCCGGAGACCCAGTACTTC. Its protein is CASTPGLERPETQYF.

V usage is TRBV24-1 and J usage is TRBJ1-3; no clear D. V was trimmed by 5 bases and J by 0 bases, leaving 7 bases between them. This CDR3 is built from 14 residues. Germline V gene lookup returns CDR1 KGHDR and CDR2 SFDVKD. CDR3: CATSGRISGNTIYF. The DNA for the CDR3 is TGTGCCACCAGTGGCAGGATCTCTGGAAACACCATATATTTT.

V and J are TRBV7-9 and TRBJ2-3; D may be TRBD2 (6 bases). The length of the CDR3 is 15 residues. With 7 bases removed from V and 0 bases from J, the gap between germline ends came to 14 bases. Germline-derived CDR1 and CDR2 are SEHNR and FQNEAQ (reference sequence). The CDR3, as DNA: TGTGCCAGCATCCCCCTAGCGCCGAGCACAGATACGCAGTATTTT. This translates into CASIPLAPSTDTQYF.

V gene TRBV6-6 combines with J gene TRBJ2-2; TRBD2 matches 8 bases. The CDR3 loop spans 13 amino acids. Germline assignment: CDR1 MNHNY and CDR2 SVGAGI (reference sequence). V shed 6 bases, J shed 7 bases, and the junction held 4 bases outside the gene matches. The CDR3 coding sequence is TGTGCCAGCAGCACGGGAGGGGGCGGGGAGCTGTTTTTT. Translation gives CASSTGGGGELFF.

As DNA, the CDR3 is TGTGCCTGGCGGGGACAGGGGATGTTGTTCTATGGCTACACCTTC. This sequence encodes CAWRGQGMLFYGYTF. The chain combines TRBV30 with TRBJ1-2; 10 bases agree with TRBD1. The germline gives CDR1 GTSNPN, CDR2 SVGIG (reference sequence). The CDR3 runs to 15 residues. With 5 bases clipped from V and 4 bases from J, the junction kept 10 bases outside the gene matches.

The chain is built from TRBV28 and TRBJ2-4; 7 nucleotides line up with TRBD2. The V segment lost 5 bases and the J segment 3 bases; nucleotides outside the gene matches: 10. Germline V CDR1 and CDR2: MDHEN, SYDVKM. The CDR3 extends over 16 amino acids. Here the CDR3 DNA reads TGTGCCAGCAGTGGGGGGGACTCGTTGGGCAAAAACATTCAGTACTTC. This translates into CASSGGDSLGKNIQYF. The complete variable domain, with remaining parts taken from reference TRBV28 and TRBJ2-4, reads DVKVTQSSRYLVKRTGEKVFLECVQDMDHENMFWYRQDPGLGLRLIYFSYDVKMKEKGDIPEGYSVSREKKERFSLILESASTNQTSMYLCASSGGDSLGKNIQYFGAGTRLSVL.

The chain combines TRBV19 with TRBJ2-1, with 12 bases lining up with TRBD2. Germline-derived CDR1 and CDR2 are LNHDA and SQIVND (reference sequence). V was pared by 5 bases and J by 6 bases, with 5 bases of the junction left unmatched. The CDR3 consists of 15 residues. CDR3 sequence reads: CASSAASGRANEQFF. CDR3 DNA sequence: TGTGCCAGTAGTGCAGCTAGCGGGAGGGCCAATGAGCAGTTCTTC.

This clone turned up a few times. Other DNA sequences from this sample encode an identical CDR3 as well. This sequence joins TRBV12-3 or TRBV12-4 and TRBJ1-1, with D uncertain. The ends were cut back, 2 bases at V and 5 bases at J, with 6 bases in the middle. CDR3 size: 12 residues. The CDR3 bases are TGTGCCAGCAGTTTAAGGAGGACTGAAGCTTTCTTT. This encodes CASSLRRTEAFF.

The chain combines TRBV27 with TRBJ1-6; 7 nucleotides align to TRBD1. The CDR3 is made up of 15 amino acids. V lost 5 bases, J lost 10 bases, and 11 bases stayed unmatched. Looked up from germline, CDR1 is MNHEY and CDR2 is SMNVEV (reference sequence). CDR3 residues: CASSRSDRVLSPLHF. In DNA form, the CDR3 reads TGTGCCAGCAGTCGATCCGACAGGGTTTTGTCACCCCTCCACTTT.

This clone showed up just a few times. The chain recombines TRBV10-3 with TRBJ1-3; the match to TRBD1 covers 8 bases. Per the germline V gene, CDR1 is ENHRY and CDR2 is SYGVKD. This CDR3 has 14 amino acids. With 7 bases clipped from V and 4 bases from J, the junction kept 6 bases outside the gene matches. The CDR3 protein is CAIKGQGQGNTIYF. The CDR3 DNA sequence: TGTGCCATCAAAGGACAGGGACAAGGAAACACCATATATTTT.

The V and J genes are TRBV5-1 and TRBJ2-1; 9 nucleotides match TRBD2. J was trimmed by 7 bases and V by 4 bases; bases with no gene match: 9. The CDR3 is made up of 15 amino acids. Germline V gene lookup returns CDR1 SGHRS and CDR2 YFSETQ. CDR3 loop: CASSPTSGLVNEQFF. Here the CDR3 DNA reads TGCGCCAGCAGCCCCACTAGCGGGTTAGTGAATGAGCAGTTCTTC.

The chain joins TRBV2 to TRBJ2-5, with 11 bases that match TRBD1. The CDR3 totals 16 residues. The germline V gene encodes CDR1 SNHLY and CDR2 FYNNEI. Trimming cost V 2 bases and J 3 bases; bases outside gene matches: 5. The CDR3 sequence is CASSEWMGQGEETQYF. DNA for the CDR3: TGTGCCAGCAGTGAATGGATGGGACAGGGGGAAGAGACCCAGTACTTC.

This chain links TRBV28 with TRBJ2-7, with TRBD1 as a possible D gene (6 bases). This CDR3 comprises 12 residues. CDR1 is MDHEN and CDR2 is SYDVKM in the germline V gene. V gave up 5 bases and J gave up 5 bases, with 10 bases separating them. CDR3 amino acids: CASSTRGHEQYF. The DNA of the CDR3 is TGTGCCAGCAGTACCAGGGGTCACGAGCAGTACTTC.